This passage covers 27 T cell receptor beta chains from one sample sequenced in a study of T cell changes during pregnancy in multiple sclerosis. Generated by immunoSEQ multiplex PCR, the TCRdb table keeps only in-frame clones and is missing some. Here the sample spans tens of thousands of clones, 92% being singletons. This material consisted of CD4+ T cells from peripheral blood mononuclear cells, taken after pregnancy. Receptors originate from a female donor in good health, enrolled as a control in a pregnancy study.

This clone was detected once. The chain uses TRBV7-2 and TRBJ1-6, with D maybe TRBD1 (6 bases). CDR3 length: 14 residues. Germline V gene sequence: CDR1 SGHTA, CDR2 FQGNSA. Trimming shortened V by 8 bases and J by 6 bases, and 14 bases separated the two germline ends. As DNA, the CDR3 is TGTGCCAGCGCCCCAGGACAGCTTAATTCACCCCTCCACTTT. It encodes CASAPGQLNSPLHF.

The V and J genes are TRBV2 and TRBJ1-5; 7 bases agree with TRBD1. With V trimmed by 4 bases and J by 2 bases, 5 bases remained unmatched. Germline V gene lookup returns CDR1 SNHLY and CDR2 FYNNEI. The CDR3 extends over 15 amino acids. The CDR3 DNA reads TGTGCCAGCAGTGCCTTCCAGGGGGGCAATCAGCCCCAGCATTTT. This codes for CASSAFQGGNQPQHF. The whole variable domain, filled in from reference TRBV2 and TRBJ1-5, reads EPEVTQTPSHQVTQMGQEVILRCVPISNHLYFYWYRQILGQKVEFLVSFYNNEISEKSEIFDDQFSVERPDGSNFTLKIRSTKLEDSAMYFCASSAFQGGNQPQHFGDGTRLSIL.

This clone has a handful of counts. The chain uses TRBV25-1 and TRBJ1-6; D possibly corresponds to TRBD1 (6 bases). The germline gives CDR1 MGHDK, CDR2 SYGVNS. V was clipped by 4 bases and J by 8 bases, with 21 bases between them. The CDR3 runs to 17 residues. DNA for the CDR3: TGTGCCAGCAGTGGGATCGACAGGTCATGGGGAGATTCACCCCTCCACTTT. Its protein product is CASSGIDRSWGDSPLHF.

The gene calls are TRBV28 and TRBJ1-2; 7 positions agree with TRBD1. Germline assignment: CDR1 MDHEN and CDR2 SYDVKM. J was trimmed by 4 bases and V by 6 bases; bases with no gene match: 5. This CDR3 is 13 amino acids long. The CDR3 protein is CASSPGGIYGYTF. In DNA form, the CDR3 reads TGTGCCAGCAGCCCAGGGGGTATCTATGGCTACACCTTC.

The table lists this clone with a count of one. The chain is built from TRBV6-1 and TRBJ2-7; 8 positions match TRBD1. Germline CDR1 MNHNS, CDR2 SASEGT. The CDR3 is 14 residues long. V lost 5 bases and J lost 5; bases outside the gene matches: 8. For the CDR3, the DNA is TGTGCCAGCAGTCCCCGGACAGGGCAGGACGAGCAGTACTTC. It specifies CASSPRTGQDEQYF.

The chain recombines TRBV11-3 with TRBJ2-1; 8 nucleotides line up with TRBD2. Germline V CDR1 and CDR2: SGHNT, YENEEA. The CDR3 has 14 amino acids. V shed 4 bases, J shed 5 bases, and the junction held 4 bases outside the gene matches. The CDR3 loop is CASSWGLGNNEQFF. In nucleotides, the CDR3 is TGTGCCAGCAGCTGGGGACTAGGGAACAATGAGCAGTTCTTC.

This chain uses TRBV7-9 with TRBJ2-5; the match to TRBD1 covers 12 bases. Per germline, CDR1 SEHNR and CDR2 FQNEAQ (reference sequence). V lost 5 bases, J lost 5 bases, and 6 bases stayed unmatched. The CDR3 is made up of 15 amino acids. The CDR3 DNA is TGTGCCAGCAGCCTCGGGACAGGGGGCTGGGAGACCCAGTACTTC. As protein: CASSLGTGGWETQYF.

This sequence joins TRBV5-1 and TRBJ2-5, with 9 bases that match TRBD2. Germline CDR1 reads SGHRS; CDR2 reads YFSETQ. V dropped 0 bases and J dropped 3; count of bases not matched to a gene: 3. CDR3 length equals 15 residues. The DNA for the CDR3 is TGCGCCAGCAGCTTGGCGCGGGGGGGTAAAGAGACCCAGTACTTC. It yields the protein CASSLARGGKETQYF.

The chain joins TRBV7-3 to TRBJ1-1; 7 nucleotides agree with TRBD1. The J segment lost 5 bases and the V segment lost 5 bases, leaving 11 bases of the junction unmatched. This CDR3 region has 15 residues. Per the germline V gene, CDR1 is SGHTA and CDR2 is FQGTGA. This chain's CDR3 is CASSVSGQTGTEAFF. CDR3 sequence (DNA): TGTGCCAGCAGCGTATCGGGACAGACAGGGACTGAAGCTTTCTTT.

This clone was found once. V gene TRBV11-2 combines with J gene TRBJ2-5; 14 positions agree with TRBD2. The CDR3 has 17 residues. J was trimmed by 5 bases and V by 1 base; bases with no gene match: 6. From germline, CDR1 is SGHAT and CDR2 FQNNGV. CDR3 nucleotides: TGTGCCAGCAGCTTAGGGGGGACTAGCGGGGGCCGGGAGACCCAGTACTTC. It codes for CASSLGGTSGGRETQYF. The whole variable domain, remainder taken from reference TRBV11-2 and TRBJ2-5, is EAGVAQSPRYKIIEKRQSVAFWCNPISGHATLYWYQQILGQGPKLLIQFQNNGVVDDSQLPKDRFSAERLKGVDSTLKIQPAKLEDSAVYLCASSLGGTSGGRETQYFGPGTRLLVL.

The V and J genes are TRBV7-9 and TRBJ2-7, with D perhaps TRBD2 (6 bases). Germline V gene data show CDR1 as SEHNR and CDR2 as FQNEAQ (reference sequence). CDR3 length equals 14 residues. V was shortened by 3 bases and J by 0 bases, with 9 bases between the two germline ends. The CDR3 region is CASSLGGYSYEQYF. As DNA, the CDR3 is TGTGCCAGCAGCTTGGGGGGTTACTCCTACGAGCAGTACTTC.

This clone was detected once. The chain links TRBV7-3 to TRBJ1-1; the D gene is possibly TRBD1 (6 bases). The V gene lost 5 bases and the J gene lost 5 bases, with 12 bases spanning the gap. Germline CDR1 is SGHTA and CDR2 is FQGTGA. The CDR3 contains 13 residues. Here the CDR3 reads CASSAGGATEAFF. The CDR3 DNA follows: TGTGCCAGCAGCGCCGGGGGGGCTACTGAAGCTTTCTTT.

The J gene is TRBJ1-3, the V gene TRBV5-8; D is unresolved. The CDR3 is 15 residues long. Trimming stripped 1 base from V and 0 bases from J, with 8 bases between. Looked up from germline, CDR1 is SGHTS and CDR2 is YDEGEE. The CDR3 here is CASSLSKSSGNTIYF. In DNA, the CDR3 is TGTGCCAGCAGCTTGTCTAAAAGCTCTGGAAACACCATATATTTT.

The chain couples TRBV2 to TRBJ2-7; D uncertain. The CDR3 has 13 residues. Trimming shortened V by 5 bases and J by 1 base, and 9 bases separated the two germline ends. CDR1 is SNHLY and CDR2 is FYNNEI in the germline V gene. The CDR3, as DNA: TGTGCCAGCAGTCTAGTCCGATCCTACGAGCAGTACTTC. Amino acids: CASSLVRSYEQYF.

The chain recombines TRBV15 with TRBJ1-5; D is unclear. CDR1 LNHNV and CDR2 YYDKDF come from the germline V gene (reference sequence). There are 17 residues in the CDR3. Trimming stripped 1 base from V and 2 bases from J, with 15 bases between. The CDR3 spells CATSRVSGPVGNQPQHF. DNA for the CDR3: TGTGCCACCAGCAGAGTCTCGGGTCCGGTTGGCAATCAGCCCCAGCATTTT.

V usage is TRBV18 and J usage is TRBJ1-4; maybe TRBD1 (6 bases). The V gene lost 7 bases and the J gene lost 8 bases, with 17 bases spanning the gap. This CDR3 has 14 residues. Germline-derived CDR1 and CDR2 are KGHSH and LQKENI. The CDR3 sequence is CASFQGTNQEKLFF. The CDR3 nucleotides read TGTGCCAGCTTCCAGGGGACGAATCAAGAAAAACTGTTTTTT.

The V gene is TRBV19, the J gene TRBJ1-5; a possible D gene is TRBD1 (6 bases). The CDR3 runs to 14 residues. CDR1 is LNHDA and CDR2 is SQIVND in the germline V gene (reference sequence). With 5 bases removed from V and 2 bases from J, the gap between germline ends came to 10 bases. Here the CDR3 reads CASSSGGGNQPQHF. Here the CDR3 DNA reads TGTGCCAGTAGTTCGGGGGGCGGCAATCAGCCCCAGCATTTT.

The chain couples TRBV30 to TRBJ2-2; D might be TRBD1 (6 bases). This CDR3 spans 14 amino acids. Between the trimmed V and J ends, which lost 4 bases and 7 bases, there was a span of 16 bases. CDR1 GTSNPN and CDR2 SVGIG come from the germline V gene (reference sequence). The CDR3 spells CAWTRDTWGGELFF. The CDR3 DNA reads as TGTGCCTGGACCAGGGACACCTGGGGCGGGGAGCTGTTTTTT. Supplemented by reference TRBV30 and TRBJ2-2, the full variable domain reads SQTIHQWPATLVQPVGSPLSLECTVEGTSNPNLYWYRQAAGRGLQLLFYSVGIGQISSEVPQNLSASRPQDRQFILSSKKLLLSDSGFYLCAWTRDTWGGELFFGEGSRLTVL.

This sequence joins TRBV6-6 and TRBJ1-6; D unresolved. The germline V gene has CDR1 MNHNY and CDR2 SVGAGI (reference sequence). The V end was cut by 8 bases, the J end by 7 bases, with 18 bases between. The CDR3 runs to 15 residues. CDR3 protein: CASRRSDVSNSPLHF. The CDR3 region has the DNA TGTGCCAGCCGCAGGTCAGATGTATCAAATTCACCCCTCCACTTT.

The chain links TRBV15 to TRBJ1-1, with a possible D match to TRBD1 (6 bases). V was cut by 1 base and J by 2 bases, with 11 bases left in between. CDR1 is LNHNV, CDR2 YYDKDF, per germline (reference sequence). The CDR3 totals 15 residues. Here the CDR3 DNA reads TGTGCCACCAGCAGAGTCACAGGGCCCAACACTGAAGCTTTCTTT. Protein sequence: CATSRVTGPNTEAFF.

This chain connects TRBV5-8 to TRBJ1-2; unclear D gene. The CDR3 runs to 15 residues. With 7 bases removed from V and 4 bases from J, the gap between germline ends came to 20 bases. The V gene's germline CDR1 is SGHTS and CDR2 YDEGEE. The DNA for the CDR3 is TGTGCCAGCCAGCGGATAGTCGTCCACGGCTATGGCTACACCTTC. Amino acids: CASQRIVVHGYGYTF.

The chain has TRBV6-5 and TRBJ1-5; D possibly corresponds to TRBD1 (5 bases). This CDR3 has 13 amino acids. The germline V gene encodes CDR1 MNHEY and CDR2 SVGAGI. The germline V and J ends were trimmed by 6 bases and 4 bases, with 10 bases remaining between them. The CDR3 region is CASRRQRNQPQHF. The CDR3 DNA follows: TGTGCCAGCAGAAGACAGAGAAATCAGCCCCAGCATTTT.

The J gene is TRBJ2-5, the V gene TRBV6-4, with D possibly being TRBD1 (6 bases). The CDR3 is 15 residues long. Germline loops: CDR1 MRHNA, CDR2 SNTAGT. Trimming left V 5 bases short and J 2 bases short, with 15 bases between. In DNA, the CDR3 is TGTGCCAGCAGTTCTACAGGGTTTGGACAAGAGACCCAGTACTTC. It is translated as CASSSTGFGQETQYF.

The chain combines TRBV7-9 with TRBJ1-2, with TRBD1 matching 12 bases. In germline, CDR1 is SEHNR, CDR2 FQNEAQ (reference sequence). J was trimmed by 8 bases and V by 5 bases; bases with no gene match: 3. This CDR3 spans 13 amino acids. The CDR3 sequence is CASSGGQGAGYTF. For the CDR3, the DNA is TGTGCCAGCAGCGGGGGACAGGGGGCGGGCTACACCTTC. The whole variable domain, remainder taken from reference TRBV7-9 and TRBJ1-2, is DTGVSQNPRHKITKRGQNVTFRCDPISEHNRLYWYRQTLGQGPEFLTYFQNEAQLEKSRLLSDRFSAERPKGSFSTLEIQRTEQGDSAMYLCASSGGQGAGYTFGSGTRLTVV.

The gene calls are TRBV7-2 and TRBJ1-6; D possibly corresponds to TRBD1 (6 bases). Germline V gene data show CDR1 as SGHTA and CDR2 as FQGNSA. There are 16 residues in the CDR3. V was pared by 2 bases and J by 4 bases, with 12 bases between. The chain's CDR3 is CASSLQDSRYNSPLHF. The CDR3 DNA follows: TGTGCCAGCAGCTTACAGGACAGCCGATATAATTCACCCCTCCACTTT.

To note about this clone: Other DNA sequences of this sample code for an identical CDR3. The chain uses TRBV20-1 and TRBJ2-7, with TRBD1 identical over 7 bases. With V trimmed by 6 bases and J by 3 bases, 2 bases remained unmatched. This CDR3 spans 11 amino acids. Germline V lookup: CDR1 DFQATT, CDR2 SNEGSKA (reference sequence). CDR3 residues: CSARDSYEQYF. CDR3 nucleotide sequence: TGCAGTGCAAGGGACAGCTACGAGCAGTACTTC.

V usage is TRBV5-5 and J usage is TRBJ2-7; TRBD1 matches at 9 bases. Germline V lookup: CDR1 SGHKS, CDR2 YYEKEE (reference sequence). The trim removed 4 bases at V and 5 bases at J, leaving 16 bases unmatched. The CDR3 covers 17 residues. DNA for the CDR3: TGTGCCAGCAGCACCTACCCCGGACAGGGGCTGGGAGACGAGCAGTACTTC. This sequence encodes CASSTYPGQGLGDEQYF. The entire variable domain, with the rest obtained from reference TRBV5-5 and TRBJ2-7, is as follows: DAGVTQSPTHLIKTRGQQVTLRCSPISGHKSVSWYQQVLGQGPQFIFQYYEKEERGRGNFPDRFSARQFPNYSSELNVNALLLGDSALYLCASSTYPGQGLGDEQYFGPGTRLTVT.